This TCR beta chain was sequenced during a study of blood T cell repertoires in COVID-19. Study details: Material from acute and convalescent COVID-19 was sourced from the United States, Italy and Spain. Sample material is recorded as cDNA or gDNA derived from T cells, B-cell-depleted T cells, or PBMCs.

In the source study's methods: Nucleated cell number was recorded as an estimate derived from reference gene primer amplification. Method: immunoSEQ multiplex PCR; TCRdb's copy keeps in-frame clones and lacks some. That table is the source of V, J and clone size, and D and trimming were worked out from the DNA. The sample yields 250,000 or so clones, about 90% seen once. The V and J ends lost 4 bases and 6 bases, in that order; junction bases with no gene match: 11. Germline V gene lookup returns CDR1 SGHTA and CDR2 FQGTGA. This CDR3 contains 16 residues. The chain combines TRBV7-3 with TRBJ2-2, with 7 bases that match TRBD2. This sequence originates from a man in his 60s with acute or convalescent COVID-19. Sequencing used peripheral blood. This CDR3 is CASSSSGGFGPGELFF. CDR3 coding DNA: TGTGCCAGCAGCTCCTCGGGGGGATTTGGACCCGGGGAGCTGTTTTTT. The full variable domain, its missing parts supplied by reference TRBV7-3 and TRBJ2-2, is GAGVSQTPSNKVTEKGKYVELRCDPISGHTALYWYRQSLGQGPEFLIYFQGTGAADDSGLPNDRFFAVRPEGSVSTLKIQRTERGDSAVYLCASSSSGGFGPGELFFGEGSRLTVL.